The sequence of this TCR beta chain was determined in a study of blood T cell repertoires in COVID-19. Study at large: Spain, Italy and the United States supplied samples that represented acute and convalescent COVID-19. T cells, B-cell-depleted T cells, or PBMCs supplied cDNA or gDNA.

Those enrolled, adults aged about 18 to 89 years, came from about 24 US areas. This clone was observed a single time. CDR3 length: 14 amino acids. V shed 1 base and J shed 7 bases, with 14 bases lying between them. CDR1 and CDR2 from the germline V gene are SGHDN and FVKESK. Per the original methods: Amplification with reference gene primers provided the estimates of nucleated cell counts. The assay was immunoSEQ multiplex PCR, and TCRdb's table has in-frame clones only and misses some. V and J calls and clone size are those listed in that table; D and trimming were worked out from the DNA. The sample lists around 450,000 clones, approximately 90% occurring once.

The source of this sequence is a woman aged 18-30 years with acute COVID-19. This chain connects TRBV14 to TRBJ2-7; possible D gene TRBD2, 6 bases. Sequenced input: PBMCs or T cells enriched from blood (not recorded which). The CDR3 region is CASSQVGRLREQYF. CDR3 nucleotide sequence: TGTGCCAGCAGCCAAGTCGGGAGACTACGGGAGCAGTACTTC.